A selection of T cell receptor beta chains follows, all from one sample in a study of cytomegalovirus exposure and HLA in healthy donors. Using immunoSEQ multiplex PCR, the repertoire was profiled, and TCRdb retains in-frame clones only, with some absent. The sample yields about 150,000 clones, roughly 70% seen once. Sequences were obtained from PBMCs. These receptors were collected from a man aged 60 to 69 in good health and CMV-seronegative. Both conserved end residues are part of each CDR3. D genes are given only for firm matches. Size values are once, few and many counts, or a class for expanded clones, and some rows have none.

v_gene: TRBV7-9; abundance: -; j_gene: TRBJ2-1; d_gene: TRBD2; CDR3nt: TGTGCCAGCAGCTCACTTAGCAATTCCCGGACTAGCACCTACAATGAGCAGTTCTTC; CDR3aa: CASSSLSNSRTSTYNEQFF
v_gene: TRBV2; abundance: once; j_gene: TRBJ2-2; d_gene: TRBD2; CDR3nt: TGTGCCAGCAGTGATCAAAGCGGGAGGGCGTCCGGGGAGCTGTTTTTT; CDR3aa: CASSDQSGRASGELFF
v_gene: TRBV25-1; abundance: -; j_gene: TRBJ2-1; d_gene: -; CDR3nt: TGTGCCAGCAGTGGGGAGGACAGGCTCTACAATGAGCAGTTCTTC; CDR3aa: CASSGEDRLYNEQFF
v_gene: TRBV5-8; abundance: -; j_gene: TRBJ2-3; d_gene: -; CDR3nt: TGTGCCAGCAGCTTGGGCCTTCGCGGGAGCACAGATACGCAGTATTTT; CDR3aa: CASSLGLRGSTDTQYF
v_gene: TRBV5-4; abundance: -; j_gene: TRBJ1-1; d_gene: -; CDR3nt: TGTGCCAGCAGCTTGCCAGGCGACAGAGGCACTGAAGCTTTCTTT; CDR3aa: CASSLPGDRGTEAFF
v_gene: TRBV27; abundance: -; j_gene: TRBJ1-5; d_gene: -; CDR3nt: TGTGCCAGCAGATCAGCCCAGCGGGAGCCCCAGCATTTT; CDR3aa: CASRSAQREPQHF
v_gene: TRBV28; abundance: -; j_gene: TRBJ1-1; d_gene: TRBD1; CDR3nt: TGTGCCAGCAGTTTCCGACAGGGGGCAGAAGCTTTCTTT; CDR3aa: CASSFRQGAEAFF
v_gene: TRBV29-1; abundance: -; j_gene: TRBJ1-3; d_gene: -; CDR3nt: TGCAGCGCAAGGGGGTCTGCTGGAAACACCATATATTTT; CDR3aa: CSARGSAGNTIYF
v_gene: TRBV25-1; abundance: few; j_gene: TRBJ2-1; d_gene: TRBD1; CDR3nt: TGTGCCAGCAGTGTAACAGGGGGCTCCTACAATGAGCAGTTCTTC; CDR3aa: CASSVTGGSYNEQFF
v_gene: TRBV4-2; abundance: -; j_gene: TRBJ1-2; d_gene: TRBD1; CDR3nt: TGTGCCAGCAGCTTGGGACAGGGAGGGAGCTGGGGCTACACCTTC; CDR3aa: CASSLGQGGSWGYTF
v_gene: TRBV5-8; abundance: -; j_gene: TRBJ2-3; d_gene: TRBD2; CDR3nt: TGTGCCAGCAGCACCGGGACTAGCGGGAGTGTCGGCACAGATACGCAGTATTTT; CDR3aa: CASSTGTSGSVGTDTQYF
v_gene: TRBV6-1; abundance: few; j_gene: TRBJ2-7; d_gene: -; CDR3nt: TGTGCCAGCGATACAGGGTCGGCCTACGAGCAGTACTTC; CDR3aa: CASDTGSAYEQYF
v_gene: TRBV5-1; abundance: once; j_gene: TRBJ2-3; d_gene: -; CDR3nt: TGCGCCAGCAGCTTGAGCAGTGGGCGCACAGATACGCAGTATTTT; CDR3aa: CASSLSSGRTDTQYF
v_gene: TRBV7-3; abundance: -; j_gene: TRBJ1-1; d_gene: -; CDR3nt: TGTGCCAGCAGCTTACAGGTCTTGAACACTGAAGCTTTCTTT; CDR3aa: CASSLQVLNTEAFF
v_gene: TRBV27; abundance: -; j_gene: TRBJ1-5; d_gene: -; CDR3nt: TGTGCCAGCAGTTACTTCGGTCAGCCCCAGCATTTT; CDR3aa: CASSYFGQPQHF
v_gene: TRBV7-2; abundance: -; j_gene: TRBJ2-7; d_gene: TRBD2; CDR3nt: TGTGCCAGCAGCTTCTCCCTAGCGGTAGGCTACGAGCAGTACTTC; CDR3aa: CASSFSLAVGYEQYF
v_gene: TRBV7-9; abundance: -; j_gene: TRBJ1-2; d_gene: TRBD1; CDR3nt: TGTGCCAGCAGGATATTGACAGGGCTGTCAAACTATGGCTACACCTTC; CDR3aa: CASRILTGLSNYGYTF
v_gene: TRBV28; abundance: -; j_gene: TRBJ1-1; d_gene: TRBD1; CDR3nt: TGTGCCAGCAGCCTTCGACAGGGACCCATGAACACTGAAGCTTTCTTT; CDR3aa: CASSLRQGPMNTEAFF
v_gene: TRBV18; abundance: -; j_gene: TRBJ2-3; d_gene: TRBD2; CDR3nt: TGTGCCAGCTCACCCGCTAGCGGGAACGCAGATACGCAGTATTTT; CDR3aa: CASSPASGNADTQYF
v_gene: TRBV6-5; abundance: few; j_gene: TRBJ2-7; d_gene: -; CDR3nt: TGTGCCAGCAGTTTGGGACAAGCCCAAGAGCAGTACTTC; CDR3aa: CASSLGQAQEQYF
v_gene: TRBV2; abundance: once; j_gene: TRBJ1-5; d_gene: TRBD1; CDR3nt: TGTGCCAGCAGTGGGCTCAGACAGGGTAATCAGCCCCAGCATTTT; CDR3aa: CASSGLRQGNQPQHF
v_gene: TRBV27; abundance: -; j_gene: TRBJ2-7; d_gene: TRBD2; CDR3nt: TGTGCCAGCAGTTTATCGGGGGGGGATTGGTACGAGCAGTACTTC; CDR3aa: CASSLSGGDWYEQYF
v_gene: TRBV7-9; abundance: once; j_gene: TRBJ1-5; d_gene: -; CDR3nt: TGTGCCAGCAGCTTTGAACATTCTAATCAGCCCCAGCATTTT; CDR3aa: CASSFEHSNQPQHF
v_gene: TRBV2; abundance: -; j_gene: TRBJ2-7; d_gene: TRBD1; CDR3nt: TGTGCCAACCGGGACAGCTCCTACGAGCAGTACTTC; CDR3aa: CANRDSSYEQYF
v_gene: TRBV29-1; abundance: -; j_gene: TRBJ1-2; d_gene: -; CDR3nt: TGCAGCGTTGCCGGGTCAGAAGCTAACTATGGCTACACCTTC; CDR3aa: CSVAGSEANYGYTF
v_gene: TRBV7-3; abundance: few; j_gene: TRBJ1-1; d_gene: TRBD1; CDR3nt: TGTGCCAGCAGCTTGGGACAGGGCCACACTGAAGCTTTCTTT; CDR3aa: CASSLGQGHTEAFF
v_gene: TRBV13; abundance: few; j_gene: TRBJ2-7; d_gene: TRBD1; CDR3nt: TGTGCCAGCAGCGCCTCGGGACAGGGCTCCTACGAGCAGTACTTC; CDR3aa: CASSASGQGSYEQYF
v_gene: TRBV7-9; abundance: -; j_gene: TRBJ1-1; d_gene: TRBD1; CDR3nt: TGTGCCAGCAGCCCTAGGACAGGGGAGGTTGAAGCTTTCTTT; CDR3aa: CASSPRTGEVEAFF
v_gene: TRBV5-1; abundance: -; j_gene: TRBJ1-1; d_gene: TRBD1; CDR3nt: TGCGCCAGCAGCTTGATACAGGGGGGAAAAAACACTGAAGCTTTCTTT; CDR3aa: CASSLIQGGKNTEAFF
v_gene: TRBV28; abundance: -; j_gene: TRBJ1-5; d_gene: -; CDR3nt: TGTGCCAGCAGTTTATCCGTTCAGCCCCAGCATTTT; CDR3aa: CASSLSVQPQHF
v_gene: TRBV5-1; abundance: -; j_gene: TRBJ2-3; d_gene: -; CDR3nt: TGCGCCAGCAGCTTGGCAGGGTCTCGCACAGATACGCAGTATTTT; CDR3aa: CASSLAGSRTDTQYF
v_gene: TRBV29-1; abundance: -; j_gene: TRBJ2-3; d_gene: -; CDR3nt: TGCAGCGTTGACCAGCGGGTGGGCGCAGATACGCAGTATTTT; CDR3aa: CSVDQRVGADTQYF
v_gene: TRBV6-5; abundance: -; j_gene: TRBJ2-7; d_gene: TRBD1; CDR3nt: TGTGCCAGCAGCACCGGGACAGGGACCTACGAGCAGTACTTC; CDR3aa: CASSTGTGTYEQYF
v_gene: TRBV5-1; abundance: -; j_gene: TRBJ2-7; d_gene: TRBD2; CDR3nt: TGCGCCAGCAATAGGGGACTAGCTTTCCACGAGCAGTACTTC; CDR3aa: CASNRGLAFHEQYF
v_gene: TRBV2; abundance: -; j_gene: TRBJ2-5; d_gene: TRBD2; CDR3nt: TGTGCCAGCAGCTTGACTAGCGGAGAGACCCAGTACTTC; CDR3aa: CASSLTSGETQYF
v_gene: TRBV7-7; abundance: once; j_gene: TRBJ2-3; d_gene: TRBD2; CDR3nt: TGTGCCAGCAGCCGGGGACTAGCGGACACAGATACGCAGTATTTT; CDR3aa: CASSRGLADTDTQYF
v_gene: TRBV2; abundance: -; j_gene: TRBJ1-4; d_gene: TRBD1; CDR3nt: TGTGCCAGCAGTTTGGACAGGGTGGACGAAAAACTGTTTTTT; CDR3aa: CASSLDRVDEKLFF
v_gene: TRBV5-1; abundance: once; j_gene: TRBJ2-2; d_gene: -; CDR3nt: TGCGCCAGCAGCTTCGAGGTCAGAGCATCCGGGGAGCTGTTTTTT; CDR3aa: CASSFEVRASGELFF
v_gene: TRBV10-3; abundance: -; j_gene: TRBJ1-2; d_gene: -; CDR3nt: TGTGCCATCAGTGAGCCCGAACGGGGCTATGGCTACACCTTC; CDR3aa: CAISEPERGYGYTF
v_gene: TRBV7-8; abundance: -; j_gene: TRBJ2-5; d_gene: -; CDR3nt: TGTGCCAGCAGCCGGGACTTACAAGAGACCCAGTACTTC; CDR3aa: CASSRDLQETQYF
v_gene: TRBV28; abundance: -; j_gene: TRBJ2-7; d_gene: TRBD1; CDR3nt: TGTGCCAGCAGTGCCGCCGGGACAGGTTCCTACGAGCAGTACTTC; CDR3aa: CASSAAGTGSYEQYF
v_gene: TRBV28; abundance: -; j_gene: TRBJ2-2; d_gene: -; CDR3nt: TGTGCCAGCAGTTTAGGAGGGAACACCGGGGAGCTGTTTTTT; CDR3aa: CASSLGGNTGELFF
v_gene: TRBV28; abundance: -; j_gene: TRBJ1-3; d_gene: -; CDR3nt: TGTGCCAGCAGTTTATTGGGGGCTGCTGGAAACACCATATATTTT; CDR3aa: CASSLLGAAGNTIYF
v_gene: TRBV19; abundance: -; j_gene: TRBJ2-7; d_gene: TRBD2; CDR3nt: TGTGCCAGTAGTATTATTGGTCCTAGCGGGGGTTCCTACGAGCAGTACTTC; CDR3aa: CASSIIGPSGGSYEQYF
v_gene: TRBV5-1; abundance: few; j_gene: TRBJ2-2; d_gene: -; CDR3nt: TGCGCCAGCAGCTTGGTAGGGGGAGTCACCGGGGAGCTGTTTTTT; CDR3aa: CASSLVGGVTGELFF
v_gene: TRBV30; abundance: -; j_gene: TRBJ2-1; d_gene: -; CDR3nt: TGTGCCTGGAGTGCGGGGGGCTTACCGAGCTCCTACAATGAGCAGTTCTTC; CDR3aa: CAWSAGGLPSSYNEQFF